These 27 T cell receptor beta chains came from one sample sequenced in a study of CXCR3-negative and CXCR3-positive naive CD8 T cells. Overall study results and limits: TRB CDR3s of CXCR3-positive naive cells were more hydrophobic than those of CXCR3-negative naive cells.

No cognate antigen is known for these TCRs. The authors prepared UMI-labeled TRB cDNA libraries by 5' RACE. TCRdb re-called the 5' RACE reads and shows each CDR3 protein once, DNA omitted. The sample table includes 140,000 to 150,000 distinct CDR3 sequences. Material: naive CXCR3+ CD8+ T cells from blood. The sample's subset: CD45RO-CCR7+CD27+CD95- naive CD8+ T cells expressing CXCR3 (TNR3+). Every receptor here comes from a human donor in good health. Some clones in this sample may be carry-over from other donors' samples.

The CDR3 sequence is CASSQVGGGELFF. The chain joins TRBV3-1 to TRBJ2-2; the D gene TCRdb calls, TRBD2, cannot be checked with no DNA. Germline V CDR1 and CDR2: LGHDT, YNNKEL (reference sequence). The CDR3 extends over 13 amino acids.

The rearrangement joins TRBV29-1 to TRBJ2-7. The CDR3 totals 13 residues. Germline V gives CDR1 SQVTM, CDR2 ANQGSEA. The CDR3 spells CSVEEDQPYEQYF.

The chain links TRBV13 to TRBJ1-1. Germline V gives CDR1 PRHDT, CDR2 FYEKMQ (reference sequence). The CDR3 spans 14 residues. The CDR3 loop reads CASSLKGVNTEAFF.

The V and J genes are TRBV28 and TRBJ2-1; no DNA is available, so the TRBD2 call from TCRdb remains unchecked. Germline V CDR1 and CDR2: MDHEN, SYDVKM. The CDR3 contains 15 residues. The CDR3: CASSFEAGGPDEQFF. The complete variable domain, with remaining parts taken from reference TRBV28 and TRBJ2-1, reads DVKVTQSSRYLVKRTGEKVFLECVQDMDHENMFWYRQDPGLGLRLIYFSYDVKMKEKGDIPEGYSVSREKKERFSLILESASTNQTSMYLCASSFEAGGPDEQFFGPGTRLTVL.

The chain joins TRBV29-1 to TRBJ2-7; absent DNA, TCRdb's TRBD1 call cannot be checked. The CDR3 has 14 amino acids. The germline gives CDR1 SQVTM, CDR2 ANQGSEA. CDR3 region: CSVWSLGQAYEQYF.

The chain employs TRBV13 and TRBJ2-7; TCRdb's D gene call, TRBD1, goes unchecked for lack of DNA. Germline CDR1 reads PRHDT; CDR2 reads FYEKMQ (reference sequence). There are 16 residues in the CDR3. The CDR3 spells CASSGPGDRPSYEQYF.

J is TRBJ2-1 and V is TRBV9. Germline V lookup: CDR1 SGDLS, CDR2 YYNGEE. The CDR3 runs to 14 residues. The CDR3 spells CASSVIGTTNEQFF.

The rearrangement uses TRBV28 and TRBJ1-6; TCRdb gives TRBD1 as the D gene, but with no DNA this cannot be confirmed. The CDR3 loop spans 16 amino acids. The germline CDR1 and CDR2 sequences are MDHEN and SYDVKM. CDR3 region: CASSYTGGGYNSPLHF.

The rearrangement joins TRBV29-1 to TRBJ2-3. The germline CDR1 and CDR2 sequences are SQVTM and ANQGSEA. The CDR3 has 16 amino acids. The CDR3 loop is CSVEEYLEAFTDTQYF.

The chain employs TRBV29-1 and TRBJ1-2; TCRdb outputs TRBD1, but without DNA this stays unchecked. The CDR3 loop spans 12 amino acids. The germline gives CDR1 SQVTM, CDR2 ANQGSEA. CDR3: CSVKGTGYGYTF.

The V and J genes are TRBV30 and TRBJ2-3; the D call of TRBD2 rests on TCRdb alone, since no DNA is present to check it. Germline loops: CDR1 GTSNPN, CDR2 SVGIG (reference sequence). This CDR3 is built from 15 residues. The CDR3 spells CAWNGAHLSGDTQYF.

This sequence joins TRBV4-3 and TRBJ1-1. CDR3 length: 13 amino acids. From germline, CDR1 is LGHNA and CDR2 YSLEER. The CDR3 is CASSPFRGTEAFF.

J is TRBJ2-7 and V is TRBV29-1. Germline V CDR1 and CDR2: SQVTM, ANQGSEA. The CDR3 covers 11 residues. CDR3 region: CSVYGSGEQYF.

V and J are TRBV30 and TRBJ1-1. From germline, CDR1 is GTSNPN and CDR2 SVGIG (reference sequence). The CDR3 totals 14 residues. The CDR3 here is CAWSVGSMNTEAFF.

The V and J genes are TRBV28 and TRBJ1-5; there is no DNA to check the TCRdb D call of TRBD1. CDR1 and CDR2 (germline): MDHEN, SYDVKM. This CDR3 spans 16 amino acids. The CDR3 loop is CASSTPGQVLHQPQHF.

The genes are TRBV5-1 and TRBJ1-1. CDR1 and CDR2 (germline): SGHRS, YFSETQ. The CDR3 has 12 amino acids. CDR3 amino acids: CASSWTGAEAFF.

The chain couples TRBV12-3 or TRBV12-4 to TRBJ2-5; TCRdb outputs TRBD1, but without DNA this stays unchecked. CDR3 size: 16 residues. The CDR3: CASSSPVGQGEETQYF.

The chain has TRBV7-2 and TRBJ2-7; TCRdb lists TRBD1, though no DNA is available to test this call. The CDR3 runs 14 residues. Per the germline V gene, CDR1 is SGHTA and CDR2 is FQGNSA. CDR3 loop: CASSLWGGDHEQYF.

This chain links TRBV7-9 with TRBJ2-1; TCRdb designates TRBD1, a call that cannot be tested without DNA. The CDR3 contains 16 residues. Germline lookup yields CDR1 SEHNR and CDR2 FQNEAQ (reference sequence). CDR3 sequence reads: CASSLSTGATYNEQFF.

The V gene is TRBV20-1, the J gene TRBJ2-7; TCRdb selects TRBD1, and the lack of DNA leaves this call unchecked. This CDR3 is built from 15 residues. Germline lookup yields CDR1 DFQATT and CDR2 SNEGSKA (reference sequence). CDR3 amino acids: CSASSTGGAIYEQYF.

The chain recombines TRBV21-1 with TRBJ2-3; TCRdb lists TRBD1, though no DNA is available to test this call. TRBV21-1 is a pseudogene. This CDR3 comprises 14 residues. The CDR3 is CASNPGGWEDTQYF.

The chain's CDR3 is CASSSDSGVAAGELFF. The V call is TRBV7-2, the J call TRBJ2-2; TCRdb names TRBD2, which stays unverified in the absence of DNA. Germline assignment: CDR1 SGHTA and CDR2 FQGNSA. The CDR3 length is 16 residues. Full variable domain (outside the CDR3, taken from reference TRBV7-2 and TRBJ2-2): GAGVSQSPSNKVTEKGKDVELRCDPISGHTALYWYRQSLGQGLEFLIYFQGNSAPDKSGLPSDRFSAERTGGSVSTLTIQRTQQEDSAVYLCASSSDSGVAAGELFFGEGSRLTVL.

This chain links TRBV5-5 with TRBJ1-4. Per the germline V gene, CDR1 is SGHKS and CDR2 is YYEKEE (reference sequence). This CDR3 contains 15 residues. The CDR3 loop is CASSLTVATNEKLFF.

This sequence joins TRBV2 and TRBJ2-1; the D gene TCRdb calls, TRBD1, cannot be checked with no DNA. Germline V gene sequence: CDR1 SNHLY, CDR2 FYNNEI. This CDR3 is 13 amino acids long. This chain's CDR3 is CASRGVAGDEQFF.

The genes are TRBV11-2 and TRBJ2-5; the TCRdb call, TRBD2, lacks DNA for checking. Per germline, CDR1 SGHAT and CDR2 FQNNGV. The CDR3 runs 17 residues. CDR3 region: CASSLGGLAGNQETQYF.

The V call is TRBV29-1, the J call TRBJ2-1; TCRdb gives TRBD1 as the D gene, but with no DNA this cannot be confirmed. The germline V gene encodes CDR1 SQVTM and CDR2 ANQGSEA. The CDR3 contains 14 residues. The CDR3 region is CGAVGGEMANEQFF.

The chain recombines TRBV7-9 with TRBJ1-2. Germline-derived CDR1 and CDR2 are SEHNR and FQNEAQ (reference sequence). The CDR3 extends over 17 amino acids. This CDR3 is CASSGSPTGIANYGYTF.